This T cell receptor (beta chain) comes out of a study of OX40 agonist ivuxolimab in advanced cancers. Background on the study: Three dose-escalation patients had partial responses: one with hepatocellular carcinoma and two with cutaneous melanoma. General study points: Partial responders at 0.1-3.0 mg/kg had among the lowest clonal expansion. By week 6 at 0.1 to 3.0 mg/kg, blood CD4+ and CD8+ T cells had expanded clonally. Certain nonresponders additionally had low normalized T-cell clonal expansion.

Here immunoSEQ multiplex PCR was the method, and the copy in TCRdb shows in-frame clones only, minus some. The sample includes approximately 90,000 clones, about 83% of them seen just once. CDR3 length: 15 amino acids. Germline lookup yields CDR1 MDHEN and CDR2 SYDVKM. On this clone itself: Its antigen is unknown. Sequence at one end of the junction differs from germline and may be a read error. The sample has other DNA sequences that encode this CDR3 too.

Specimen: CD4+ or CD8+ T cells sorted from blood, collected in a trial of the OX40 agonist ivuxolimab. V is TRBV28 and J is TRBJ2-7; 7 bases agree with TRBD1. The receptor was derived from an adult with an advanced solid tumor such as melanoma, head and neck, liver or kidney cancer. The DNA of the CDR3 is TGCGCCAGTCGGACGGGACAGACTTTAGGGTACGAGCAGTACTTC. Amino acid sequence: CASRTGQTLGYEQYF. Together with reference TRBV28 and TRBJ2-7, the CDR3 gives the full variable domain: DVKVTQSSRYLVKRTGEKVFLECVQDMDHENMFWYRQDPGLGLRLIYFSYDVKMKEKGDIPEGYSVSREKKERFSLILESASTNQTSMYLCASRTGQTLGYEQYFGPGTRLTVT.